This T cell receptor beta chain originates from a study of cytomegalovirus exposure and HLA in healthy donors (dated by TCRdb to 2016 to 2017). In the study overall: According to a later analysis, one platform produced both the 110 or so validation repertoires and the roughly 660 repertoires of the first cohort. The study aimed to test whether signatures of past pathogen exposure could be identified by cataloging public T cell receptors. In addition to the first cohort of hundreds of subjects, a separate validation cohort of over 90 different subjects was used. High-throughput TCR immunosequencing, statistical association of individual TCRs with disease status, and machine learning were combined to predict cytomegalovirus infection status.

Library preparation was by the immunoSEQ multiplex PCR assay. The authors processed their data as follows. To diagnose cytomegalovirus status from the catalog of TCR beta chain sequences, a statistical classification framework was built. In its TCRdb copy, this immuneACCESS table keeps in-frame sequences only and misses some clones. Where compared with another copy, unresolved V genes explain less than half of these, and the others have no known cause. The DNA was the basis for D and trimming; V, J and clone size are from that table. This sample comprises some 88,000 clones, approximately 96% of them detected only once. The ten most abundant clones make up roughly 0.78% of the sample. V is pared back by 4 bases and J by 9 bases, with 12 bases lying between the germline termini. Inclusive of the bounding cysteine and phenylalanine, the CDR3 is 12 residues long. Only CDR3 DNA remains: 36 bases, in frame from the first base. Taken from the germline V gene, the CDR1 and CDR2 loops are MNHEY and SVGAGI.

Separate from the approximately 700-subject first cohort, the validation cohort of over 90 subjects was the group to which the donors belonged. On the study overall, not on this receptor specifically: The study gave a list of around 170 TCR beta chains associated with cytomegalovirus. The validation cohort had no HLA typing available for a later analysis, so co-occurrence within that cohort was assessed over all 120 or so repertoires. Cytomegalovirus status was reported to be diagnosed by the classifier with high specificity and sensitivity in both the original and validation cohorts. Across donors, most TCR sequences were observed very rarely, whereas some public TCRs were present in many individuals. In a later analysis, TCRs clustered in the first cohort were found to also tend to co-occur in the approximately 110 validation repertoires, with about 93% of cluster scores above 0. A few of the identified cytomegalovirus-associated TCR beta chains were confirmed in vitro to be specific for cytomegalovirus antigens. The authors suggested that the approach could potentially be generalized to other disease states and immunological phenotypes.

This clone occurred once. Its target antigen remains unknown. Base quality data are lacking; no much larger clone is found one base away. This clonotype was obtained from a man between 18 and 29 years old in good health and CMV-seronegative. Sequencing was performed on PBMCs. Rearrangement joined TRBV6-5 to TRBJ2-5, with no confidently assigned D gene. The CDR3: CASSSSATAQYF. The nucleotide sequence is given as TGTGCCAGCAGTTCTTCCGCAACGGCCCAGTACTTC.